This paragraph covers one T cell receptor (beta chain) sequence. Its target is not known. The data were obtained in a study of T-cell reconstitution after alpha-beta-depleted transplantation in children. Study conclusions and caveats: Reportedly, only several hundred clones from non-depleted graft cells drove alpha-beta T-cell counts at about two months. Recipient T cells and thymic progenitors that survived were the source of the high TCRbeta diversity seen at day 60 in some patients. A year had passed since transplant, and T-cell counts and diversity by then came mostly from newly produced T cells.

It was with unique molecular identifiers that the TCRbeta library was prepared. TCRdb reprocessed the PCR reads via MiXCR and lists one record per CDR3 protein. This sample has about a million distinct CDR3 sequences, with around 30% found just once. The source material was PBMCs, mostly from graft donor cells, sampled 360 days after TCRalphabeta/CD19-depleted stem cell transplant. This clonotype originated in a boy in the first two years of life who had a stem cell transplant for SCID, so the T cells may come from the graft donor.

The CDR3 nucleotides read TGTGCCAGCAGCTTAGTCGAATGGATGGGAGGCCCAGATACGCAGTATTTT. It translates to CASSLVEWMGGPDTQYF. The chain links TRBV11-1 to TRBJ2-3, with D possibly being TRBD2 (6 bases). Trimming left V 1 base short and J 4 bases short, with 18 bases between. In germline, CDR1 is SGHAT, CDR2 FQDESV (reference sequence). The CDR3 has 17 residues.